The 27 T cell receptor beta chains listed next were all sequenced from one sample in a study of human T cells and chemical hapten exposure. TCRdb independently ran MiXCR on the RACE reads; one entry per CDR3 protein. The data contain about 360,000 distinct CDR3 sequences, approximately 5% of them singletons. Sample time point: patch test 1, 2 weeks after DPC sensitization. Treatment here: therapeutic diphenylcyclopropenone sensitization with weekly scalp DPC. The sequenced sample was whole blood, obtained in connection with sensitization to the hapten diphenylcyclopropenone (DPC). The receptor source for this set is a woman between 50 and 59 years old with alopecia areata. Some clones in this sample may be carry-over from other donors' samples.

J is TRBJ1-6 and V is TRBV28, with D tentatively TRBD1 (5 bases). The CDR3 sequence is 13 residues long. V lost 8 bases and J lost 7, with 12 bases in between. Germline V CDR1 and CDR2: MDHEN, SYDVKM. The CDR3 loop reads CASGLGVNSPLHF. CDR3 nucleotides: TGTGCCAGCGGGTTGGGGGTAAATTCACCCCTCCACTTT.

This clonotype turned up a few times. The rearrangement links TRBV7-8 to TRBJ1-1; 10 bases fit TRBD1. Germline V lookup: CDR1 SGHVS, CDR2 FQNEAQ. This CDR3 region has 15 residues. Trimming at V came to 7 bases and at J to 5 bases, leaving 10 bases not matched to a gene. CDR3 coding DNA: TGTGCCAGCACCAGTAGGAGACAGGGGGCAACTGAAGCTTTCTTT. Its protein is CASTSRRQGATEAFF.

A remark on this clonotype: A read error may be the cause here, since a much bigger clone is one base away. This chain uses TRBV6-1 with TRBJ2-7, with D unresolved. Germline loops: CDR1 MNHNS, CDR2 SASEGT. V lost 6 bases and J 7 bases, leaving 16 bases between the germline ends. This CDR3 comprises 13 residues. The CDR3, as DNA: TGTGCCAGCAGCCTCACCAGATTTGTAGAGCAGTACTTC. Protein product: CASSLTRFVEQYF.

This clonotype was observed a handful of times. The chain couples TRBV7-2 to TRBJ1-5; a weak D match, TRBD1 (6 bases). Trimming removed 5 bases from V and 4 bases from J, with 18 bases in between. Germline loops: CDR1 SGHTA, CDR2 FQGNSA. The CDR3 runs to 16 residues. The CDR3 sequence: CASSPGGQGRNQPQHF. The CDR3 DNA sequence: TGTGCCAGCAGCCCAGGCGGGCAGGGGCGTAATCAGCCCCAGCATTTT.

The table lists this clonotype with many counts. The genes are TRBV6-6 and TRBJ2-5, with a weak D call TRBD2 (6 bases). The germline CDR1 and CDR2 sequences are MNHNY and SVGAGI (reference sequence). This CDR3 has 14 amino acids. Between the trimmed V and J ends, which lost 6 bases and 5 bases, there was a span of 16 bases. For the CDR3, the DNA is TGTGCCAGCAGCAAGGGAACTAGCTCTGAGACCCAGTACTTC. This encodes CASSKGTSSETQYF.

There are a few counts of this clonotype. The chain links TRBV7-8 to TRBJ1-5; 8 bases align to TRBD1. Germline V CDR1 and CDR2: SGHVS, FQNEAQ. The junction had 4 bases not matched to a gene; V was cut back by 3 bases and J by 6 bases. The CDR3 length is 14 residues. Here the CDR3 DNA reads TGTGCCAGCAGCTTTACAGGGGGTCGTCAGCCCCAGCATTTT. This gives the protein CASSFTGGRQPQHF.

This clonotype was found a few times. The chain combines TRBV27 with TRBJ2-1, with a tentative D call TRBD2 (6 bases). Germline V gene sequence: CDR1 MNHEY, CDR2 SMNVEV (reference sequence). Trimming cost V 3 bases and J 5 bases, with 11 bases left between them. The CDR3 has 14 residues. Here the CDR3 reads CASSFGGAHNEQFF. The CDR3 DNA follows: TGTGCCAGCAGTTTTGGCGGGGCCCACAATGAGCAGTTCTTC.

Ten or more counts support this clonotype. This rearrangement joins TRBV15 to TRBJ1-1; the match to TRBD1 covers 7 bases. Germline-derived CDR1 and CDR2 are LNHNV and YYDKDF (reference sequence). CDR3 length: 14 residues. The ends lost 3 bases at V and 6 bases at J; junction bases unmatched: 7. CDR3 sequence (DNA): TGTGCCACCAGCAGCGATACAGGGGCGGCTGAAGCTTTCTTT. Translated, it gives CATSSDTGAAEAFF.

This clonotype has a count of ten or more. The rearrangement joins TRBV12-3 or TRBV12-4 to TRBJ1-4; tentative D call: TRBD1 (5 bases). Trimming removed 0 bases at V and 3 bases at J, with 8 bases between. The CDR3 extends over 15 amino acids. CDR3 nucleotides: TGTGCCAGCAGTTTAGCAGGGACGGCTAATGAAAAACTGTTTTTT. It yields the protein CASSLAGTANEKLFF.

In this sample, this clonotype turned up many times. The rearrangement joins TRBV6-5 to TRBJ1-2; 7 bases map to TRBD1. This CDR3 spans 16 amino acids. J gave up 3 bases and V 0 bases, and 7 bases lay outside the gene matches. From germline, CDR1 is MNHEY and CDR2 SVGAGI. CDR3 residues: CASSYSPTGRDYGYTF. DNA of the CDR3: TGTGCCAGCAGTTACTCCCCGACAGGGAGGGACTATGGCTACACCTTC.

This clonotype occurred a few times. The rearrangement joins TRBV6-1 to TRBJ1-5, with a possible D match to TRBD1 (6 bases). The germline CDR1 and CDR2 sequences are MNHNS and SASEGT. V was pared by 0 bases and J by 4 bases, with 10 bases between. The CDR3 spans 15 residues. CDR3 protein: CASSEARGANQPQHF. CDR3 coding DNA: TGTGCCAGCAGTGAAGCGCGGGGGGCGAATCAGCCCCAGCATTTT.

The gene calls are TRBV6-1 and TRBJ2-7; 9 bases agree with TRBD1. The V gene's germline CDR1 is MNHNS and CDR2 SASEGT. V shed 6 bases and J 5 bases; nucleotides not matched to a gene: 8. The CDR3 covers 14 residues. The CDR3 is CASSHRDRADEQYF. In DNA, the CDR3 is TGTGCCAGCAGCCACCGGGACAGGGCTGACGAGCAGTACTTC.

This clonotype was observed a few times. This chain joins TRBV7-2 and TRBJ1-1, with D uncertain. Trimming removed 3 bases from V and 0 bases from J, with 11 bases in between. Germline V lookup: CDR1 SGHTA, CDR2 FQGNSA. CDR3 size: 15 residues. DNA of the CDR3: TGTGCCAGCAGCTTTCGCCCGCTTGTGAACACTGAAGCTTTCTTT. Translating it yields CASSFRPLVNTEAFF.

Worth noting for this clonotype: A much larger clone is a single base away; this may be a read error. The chain has TRBV4-1 and TRBJ2-3, with D possibly being TRBD1 (5 bases). The length of the CDR3 is 13 residues. Germline loops: CDR1 MGHRA, CDR2 YSYEKL. As DNA, the CDR3 is TGCACCAGCAGCCAGGGTAGCCCAGATACGCAGTATTTT. Residues: CTSSQGSPDTQYF.

The chain carries TRBV7-2 and TRBJ1-2; no definite D call. The CDR3 is 14 amino acids. V was clipped by 7 bases and J by 4 bases, with 16 bases between them. CDR1 is SGHTA, CDR2 FQGNSA, per germline. The CDR3 protein is CASTLGDRGYGYTF. CDR3 in DNA: TGTGCCAGCACCCTAGGAGATCGGGGCTATGGCTACACCTTC.

This clonotype appeared many times. This chain links TRBV28 with TRBJ1-5; D is ambiguous. Germline V CDR1 and CDR2: MDHEN, SYDVKM. The CDR3 contains 16 residues. The germline V and J ends were trimmed by 1 base and 4 bases, with 14 bases remaining between them. CDR3 loop: CASSLLVAEKNQPQHF. For the CDR3, the DNA is TGTGCCAGCAGTTTATTGGTGGCAGAGAAAAATCAGCCCCAGCATTTT.

This clonotype was found a few times. This chain links TRBV29-1 with TRBJ2-2; D is perhaps TRBD1 (6 bases). The CDR3 is 15 residues long. V lost 3 bases to trimming and J lost 7 bases, with 18 bases between them. Germline loops: CDR1 SQVTM, CDR2 ANQGSEA. CDR3 in DNA: TGCAGCGTTGAGTCGGGACACCGAGGGGTCGGGGAGCTGTTTTTT. Translation: CSVESGHRGVGELFF.

The chain uses TRBV29-1 and TRBJ2-5, with no clear D. The CDR3 has 13 residues. With 8 bases removed from V and 0 bases from J, the gap between germline ends came to 13 bases. The germline V gene encodes CDR1 SQVTM and CDR2 ANQGSEA. In DNA, the CDR3 is TGCAGCACTCTTACATGGGACCAAGAGACCCAGTACTTC. Amino acid sequence: CSTLTWDQETQYF.

The chain is built from TRBV5-1 and TRBJ1-1; D possibly corresponds to TRBD1 (6 bases). Trimming cost V 0 bases and J 6 bases, with 18 bases left between them. Germline CDR1 is SGHRS and CDR2 is YFSETQ. This CDR3 contains 16 residues. The CDR3 DNA sequence: TGCGCCAGCAGCTTGGGTGCGACGAGGGGGGAGGCTGAAGCTTTCTTT. It encodes CASSLGATRGEAEAFF. The full variable domain, completed using reference TRBV5-1 and TRBJ1-1, is KAGVTQTPRYLIKTRGQQVTLSCSPISGHRSVSWYQQTPGQGLQFLFEYFSETQRNKGNFPGRFSGRQFSNSRSEMNVSTLELGDSALYLCASSLGATRGEAEAFFGQGTRLTVV.

This clonotype has at least ten counts. The junction does not match germline at one end; this may be a read error. The V and J genes are TRBV12-3 or TRBV12-4 and TRBJ2-7; TRBD2 matches 11 bases. The CDR3 has 11 residues. CDR3 in amino acids: CASSSRLAGSF. The CDR3 DNA is TGTGCCAGCAGTTCCCGACTAGCGGGGAGTTTC.

V usage is TRBV29-1 and J usage is TRBJ1-4; possible D gene TRBD1, 5 bases. Germline lookup yields CDR1 SQVTM and CDR2 ANQGSEA. The V end lost 4 bases, the J end lost 4 bases, and 10 bases lay between the germline ends. The CDR3 length is 13 residues. The CDR3 sequence is CSVGTRLNEKLFF. CDR3 bases: TGCAGCGTTGGGACACGGCTTAATGAAAAACTGTTTTTT.

This clonotype was observed at least ten times. This rearrangement joins TRBV5-1 to TRBJ2-5, with 8 bases aligning to TRBD2. The V gene end was trimmed by 1 base and the J gene end by 5 bases; junction bases not matched to a gene: 7. CDR3 length equals 15 residues. Germline CDR1 SGHRS, CDR2 YFSETQ. CDR3 sequence (DNA): TGCGCCAGCAGCTTGTCTGGGACTAGGGGCGAGACCCAGTACTTC. Translating gives CASSLSGTRGETQYF. The whole variable domain, remainder taken from reference TRBV5-1 and TRBJ2-5, is KAGVTQTPRYLIKTRGQQVTLSCSPISGHRSVSWYQQTPGQGLQFLFEYFSETQRNKGNFPGRFSGRQFSNSRSEMNVSTLELGDSALYLCASSLSGTRGETQYFGPGTRLLVL.

The sample holds many counts of this clonotype. CDR3 in amino acids: CASSTPVGAQNTEAFF. The CDR3 coding sequence is TGTGCCAGCAGCACCCCTGTTGGGGCGCAGAACACTGAAGCTTTCTTT. The chain carries TRBV6-5 and TRBJ1-1; the D gene is possibly TRBD1 (5 bases). CDR3 length: 16 amino acids. Germline V gene lookup returns CDR1 MNHEY and CDR2 SVGAGI. Deletions cut 6 bases from V and 1 base from J, with 18 bases between.

In this sample, this clonotype turned up many times. This chain connects TRBV9 to TRBJ2-7; a weak D match, TRBD1 (5 bases). V was cut by 4 bases and J by 5 bases, with 10 bases left in between. Germline V lookup: CDR1 SGDLS, CDR2 YYNGEE. This CDR3 has 12 amino acids. CDR3 amino acids: CASSYADNEQYF. The CDR3 bases are TGTGCCAGCAGCTACGCGGACAACGAGCAGTACTTC.

This clonotype has a handful of counts. The V gene is TRBV7-2, the J gene TRBJ1-2; D unresolved. Germline-derived CDR1 and CDR2 are SGHTA and FQGNSA. V lost 4 bases and J 0 bases, leaving 18 bases between the germline ends. CDR3 length equals 17 residues. CDR3 nucleotides: TGTGCCAGCAGCTCCGCTACTACAATTGGAGCTAACTATGGCTACACCTTC. Its translation is CASSSATTIGANYGYTF.

This sequence joins TRBV5-1 and TRBJ1-6; a weak D match, TRBD1 (6 bases). CDR3 length: 16 residues. Trimming stripped 1 base from V and 8 bases from J, with 16 bases between. Germline V gene lookup returns CDR1 SGHRS and CDR2 YFSETQ. CDR3 DNA sequence: TGCGCCAGCAGCTTGACCGCAGGGGCGGCTGATTCACCCCTCCACTTT. Translation: CASSLTAGAADSPLHF.

This clonotype was observed many times. The V call is TRBV7-2, the J call TRBJ2-2; 9 bases fit TRBD2. Losses at the gene ends were 6 bases for V and 7 bases for J; bases not matched to a gene: 9. The CDR3 has 15 amino acids. Looked up from germline, CDR1 is SGHTA and CDR2 is FQGNSA. CDR3 region: CASSPPGLAGGELFF. DNA of the CDR3: TGTGCCAGCAGTCCACCGGGACTAGCCGGCGGGGAGCTGTTTTTT.